A single sample gave rise to the 14 T cell receptor beta chains below, sequenced in a study of T cell responses to AZD1222 COVID-19 vaccine. The protocol was immunoSEQ multiplex PCR, while the TCRdb copy is restricted to in-frame clones and leaves out a portion. Of about 76,000 clones listed, nearly 90% are singletons. The sequencing used peripheral blood, collected on day 0 of AZD1222 vaccination. These receptors were taken from an adult in good health.

The rearrangement links TRBV15 to TRBJ1-1; 7 nucleotides line up with TRBD1. Germline CDR1 and CDR2: LNHNV and YYDKDF (reference sequence). V lost 1 base and J lost 6; bases outside the gene matches: 5. The CDR3 totals 14 residues. The CDR3 loop is CATSRAQGQPEAFF. CDR3 DNA: TGTGCCACCAGCAGAGCACAGGGGCAGCCTGAAGCTTTCTTT.

V usage is TRBV9 and J usage is TRBJ1-1, with unresolved D. V was clipped by 4 bases and J by 1 base, with 11 bases between them. Looked up from germline, CDR1 is SGDLS and CDR2 is YYNGEE. The CDR3 totals 14 residues. The CDR3 region has the DNA TGTGCCAGCAGCCGGACCTTCGCGAACACTGAAGCTTTCTTT. Translating it yields CASSRTFANTEAFF.

V gene TRBV11-2 combines with J gene TRBJ2-7; D call uncertain. The CDR3 totals 15 residues. The germline gives CDR1 SGHAT, CDR2 FQNNGV. V lost 5 bases to trimming and J lost 0 bases, with 14 bases between them. CDR3 sequence: CASSRSRVSSYEQYF. The CDR3 bases are TGTGCCAGCAGCCGGTCCCGGGTGAGCTCCTACGAGCAGTACTTC.

The count of this clone is one. The chain combines TRBV5-1 with TRBJ1-1; D is possibly TRBD1 (5 bases). V dropped 5 bases and J dropped 1 base, with 15 bases sitting between them. Germline assignment: CDR1 SGHRS and CDR2 YFSETQ. This CDR3 spans 15 amino acids. The CDR3 DNA sequence: TGCGCCAGCAGTCCCCGGGGGGACCAGAACACTGAAGCTTTCTTT. The encoded protein is CASSPRGDQNTEAFF.

V and J are TRBV24-1 and TRBJ2-6, with D perhaps matching TRBD1 (6 bases). Trimming stripped 10 bases from V and 4 bases from J, with 16 bases between. The CDR3 is made up of 15 amino acids. CDR1 is KGHDR and CDR2 is SFDVKD in the germline V gene. DNA of the CDR3: TGTGCCACGCAGGGGCGGCTGCCGGGGGCCAACGTCCTGACTTTC. Protein sequence: CATQGRLPGANVLTF.

This clone has a handful of counts. V is TRBV10-3 and J is TRBJ2-7, with 11 bases identical to TRBD1. The germline V gene has CDR1 ENHRY and CDR2 SYGVKD. The junction had 9 bases not matched to a gene; V was cut back by 3 bases and J by 2 bases. The CDR3 covers 17 residues. CDR3: CAISDSPGQGVTYEQYF. In DNA, the CDR3 is TGTGCCATCAGTGATTCTCCGGGACAGGGGGTCACCTACGAGCAGTACTTC.

The V gene is TRBV19, the J gene TRBJ1-2; 9 bases align to TRBD1. CDR3 length: 12 residues. Germline CDR1 reads LNHDA; CDR2 reads SQIVND (reference sequence). After removal of 11 bases from V and 6 bases from J, the junction contained 7 bases not matched to a gene. In nucleotides, the CDR3 is TGTGCCGGTAAAGGACAGGGGCATGGCTACACCTTC. Its protein is CAGKGQGHGYTF. The full variable domain, with the rest looked up from reference TRBV19 and TRBJ1-2, is DGGITQSPKYLFRKEGQNVTLSCEQNLNHDAMYWYRQDPGQGLRLIYYSQIVNDFQKGDIAEGYSVSREKKESFPLTVTSAQKNPTAFYLCAGKGQGHGYTFGSGTRLTVV.

The J gene is TRBJ1-2, the V gene TRBV28, with a possible D match to TRBD1 (6 bases). The V end lost 4 bases, the J end lost 0 bases, and 9 bases lay between the germline ends. The CDR3 contains 14 residues. Germline CDR1 is MDHEN and CDR2 is SYDVKM. The CDR3 DNA reads as TGTGCCAGCAGTTGGGACACCTCTAACTATGGCTACACCTTC. Translation gives CASSWDTSNYGYTF.

The rearrangement joins TRBV3-1 (or the pseudogene TRBV3-2) to TRBJ2-7; unclear D gene. From germline, CDR1 is LGHDT and CDR2 YNNKEL (reference sequence). The germline V and J ends were trimmed by 0 bases and 5 bases, with 5 bases remaining between them. The CDR3 is 12 amino acids. The CDR3 reads CASSQDPNEQYF. Here the CDR3 DNA reads TGTGCCAGCAGCCAAGATCCCAACGAGCAGTACTTC.

The sample holds a few counts of this clone. The CDR3 region has the DNA TGTGCCTGGAGTGTACGGGGCTCTGGAAACACCATATATTTT. Translated, it gives CAWSVRGSGNTIYF. The V gene is TRBV30, the J gene TRBJ1-3; D remains ambiguous. The CDR3 loop spans 14 amino acids. Germline CDR1 is GTSNPN and CDR2 is SVGIG (reference sequence). V lost 0 bases to trimming and J lost 0 bases, with 6 bases between them.

This rearrangement joins TRBV5-6 to TRBJ1-2; D is possibly TRBD1 (6 bases). The CDR3 loop spans 15 amino acids. Trimming left V 0 bases short and J 8 bases short, with 17 bases between. CDR1 and CDR2 (germline): SGHDT, YYEEEE. The chain's CDR3 is CASSLGSAGGGGYTF. In DNA, the CDR3 is TGTGCCAGCAGCTTGGGATCTGCGGGGGGCGGCGGCTACACCTTC.

The chain recombines TRBV7-2 with TRBJ2-1, with 7 nucleotides matching TRBD1. CDR1 SGHTA and CDR2 FQGNSA come from the germline V gene. Trimming removed 5 bases from V and 2 bases from J; junction bases left unmatched: 9. The CDR3 totals 16 residues. CDR3: CASSPRKTGTYNEQFF. CDR3 DNA sequence: TGTGCCAGCAGCCCTAGGAAGACAGGGACCTACAATGAGCAGTTCTTC.

The gene calls are TRBV28 and TRBJ2-7; D call uncertain. Per germline, CDR1 MDHEN and CDR2 SYDVKM. This CDR3 contains 12 residues. Trimming removed 4 bases at V and 0 bases at J, with 4 bases between. The chain's CDR3 is CASSSNSYEQYV. The CDR3 DNA reads TGTGCCAGCAGTTCCAACTCCTACGAGCAGTACGTC.

The chain links TRBV2 to TRBJ2-7; no definite D call. CDR3 size: 10 residues. CDR1 SNHLY and CDR2 FYNNEI come from the germline V gene. V was clipped by 10 bases and J by 1 base, with 5 bases between them. The chain's CDR3 is CATSSYEQYF. CDR3 DNA: TGTGCCACTTCGTCCTACGAGCAGTACTTC.